The text below deals with one T cell receptor (beta chain). Its matching antigen is unknown. The PCR was carried out with 60 Vbeta primers and 13 Jbeta primers. TCRdb's table, derived via immunoSEQ multiplex PCR, lists solely in-frame clones and lacks some. The sample has some 90,000 clones, 80% to 90% seen once. This CDR3 has 19 amino acids. V was pared by 2 bases and J by 1 base, with 15 bases of the junction left unmatched. Looked up from germline, CDR1 is PRHDT and CDR2 is FYEKMQ (reference sequence). The data originate from a study of cytomegalovirus exposure and HLA in healthy donors. Regarding the study as a whole: Confirmation was obtained in vitro that three CMV-associated chains are specific for CMV antigens.

V and J are TRBV13 and TRBJ2-3; 7 bases match TRBD2. The sequence derives from a man aged 35-49 years in good health and CMV-seronegative. Input material: PBMCs. The chain's CDR3 is CASSLSKVRGGSRTDTQYF. For the CDR3, the DNA is TGTGCCAGCAGCTTATCTAAGGTTCGCGGGGGTTCGCGCACAGATACGCAGTATTTT.